These T cell receptor beta chains were read from a single sample in a study of blood T cell repertoires in COVID-19. Generated by immunoSEQ multiplex PCR, the TCRdb table keeps only in-frame clones and is missing some. The sample shows over 120,000 clones, roughly 82% of them seen only once. The sample consisted of peripheral blood. The receptor set was obtained from a man between 60 and 75 years old with active or convalescent COVID-19. Both conserved end residues are part of each CDR3. The size field is filled for only some rows; it gives once, few, many or a size class.

abundance: NA
len: 14
v_gene: TRBV9
CDR3aa: CASGPDRVNTEAFF

abundance: once
len: 13
v_gene: TRBV12-3/TRBV12-4
CDR3aa: CASRRQGALGYTF

abundance: NA
len: 15
v_gene: TRBV7-9
CDR3aa: CASSFFRDPVAEAFF

abundance: NA
len: 18
v_gene: TRBV7-8
CDR3aa: CASSQDYNTWTVNTEAFF

abundance: NA
len: 15
v_gene: TRBV5-1
CDR3aa: CASSPYSGGITEAFF

abundance: NA
len: 13
v_gene: TRBV19
CDR3aa: CASSWSRNTEAFF

abundance: NA
len: 13
v_gene: TRBV27
CDR3aa: CASRPQGNTEAFF

abundance: few
len: 12
v_gene: TRBV3-1/TRBV3-2
CDR3aa: CASSHGWQPQHF

abundance: NA
len: 13
v_gene: TRBV7-9
CDR3aa: CATPAGGLGEQFF

abundance: NA
len: 13
v_gene: TRBV20-1
CDR3aa: CSASVQNPYGYTF

abundance: NA
len: 16
v_gene: TRBV15
CDR3aa: CATSRWGSGGNTEAFF

abundance: NA
len: 15
v_gene: TRBV6-5
CDR3aa: CASSYSRGSSQPQHF

abundance: NA
len: 13
v_gene: TRBV6-5
CDR3aa: CASSRDSNYGYTF

abundance: few
len: 16
v_gene: TRBV28
CDR3aa: CASSPPGLADTDTQYF

abundance: NA
len: 17
v_gene: TRBV19
CDR3aa: CASSTRQGHSGANVLTF

abundance: NA
len: 12
v_gene: TRBV6-2/TRBV6-3
CDR3aa: CASSYTGRKLFF

abundance: NA
len: 17
v_gene: TRBV9
CDR3aa: CASSGTSGRAPGDTQYF

abundance: NA
len: 17
v_gene: TRBV3-1/TRBV3-2
CDR3aa: CASSQVGTSGSGVTQYF

abundance: NA
len: 12
v_gene: TRBV6-2/TRBV6-3
CDR3aa: CASSYRTLNNTF

abundance: NA
len: 13
v_gene: TRBV18
CDR3aa: CASSPGQEETQYF

abundance: NA
len: 13
v_gene: TRBV9
CDR3aa: CASSPTENTEAFF

abundance: NA
len: 14
v_gene: TRBV19
CDR3aa: CASSGQIHNSPLHF

abundance: NA
len: 13
v_gene: TRBV4-1
CDR3aa: CASSQVTPVGYTF

abundance: NA
len: 15
v_gene: TRBV11-3
CDR3aa: CASSSLAEPQETQYF

abundance: NA
len: 17
v_gene: TRBV4-3
CDR3aa: CASSPTTSGTGRETQYF

abundance: NA
len: 17
v_gene: TRBV5-8
CDR3aa: CASSPGQGDVGNQPQHF

abundance: NA
len: 13
v_gene: TRBV15
CDR3aa: CATSRAGVGEQFF

abundance: once
len: 13
v_gene: TRBV6-1
CDR3aa: CASSEIYWDTQYF

abundance: NA
len: 14
v_gene: TRBV6-6
CDR3aa: CASTRDRASGVAFF

abundance: NA
len: 14
v_gene: TRBV15
CDR3aa: CATSTGGGPYEQYF

abundance: NA
len: 15
v_gene: TRBV14
CDR3aa: CASSQGQRSTDTQYF

abundance: NA
len: 16
v_gene: TRBV7-7
CDR3aa: CASSLVIGGSYNEQFF

abundance: NA
len: 11
v_gene: TRBV7-9
CDR3aa: CASSSGVEQYF

abundance: NA
len: 14
v_gene: TRBV2
CDR3aa: CASSAVRADYGYTF

abundance: NA
len: 13
v_gene: TRBV25-1
CDR3aa: CASSDTQGTGQYF

abundance: NA
len: 20
v_gene: TRBV6-2/TRBV6-3
CDR3aa: CASSRLYTGTGNSGANVLTF

abundance: NA
len: 15
v_gene: TRBV19
CDR3aa: CASSKLQGRVTEAFF